Below are 4 T cell receptor beta chains sequenced from a single sample in a study of cytomegalovirus exposure and HLA in healthy donors. 60 Vbeta and 13 Jbeta primers were used in PCR. Repertoires were generated with immunoSEQ multiplex PCR, while TCRdb's copy carries only in-frame clones and drops some. Among about 180,000 clones, less than 80% were seen once, and the ten largest hold 1.5% to 2%. The sample was PBMCs. The receptors here all came from a man aged 18 to 29 in good health and CMV-seronegative.

The CDR3 coding sequence is TGCGCCAGCAGCTTGGGACAGCTTAACTATGGCTACACCTTC. Translating it yields CASSLGQLNYGYTF. The chain combines TRBV5-1 with TRBJ1-2, with D possibly TRBD1 on 5 matching bases. CDR1 and CDR2 (germline): SGHRS, YFSETQ. The CDR3 sequence is 14 residues long. The V and J ends lost 0 bases and 1 base respectively, with 7 bases between them.

In this sample, this clone turned up a few times. The rearrangement joins TRBV11-3 to TRBJ1-2, with 10 bases matching TRBD1. J gave up 8 bases and V 5 bases, and 5 bases lay outside the gene matches. The CDR3 contains 13 residues. Germline V gene lookup returns CDR1 SGHNT and CDR2 YENEEA. CDR3 DNA: TGTGCCAGCAGCCCGGGACAGGGGCGAGGCTACACCTTC. Protein product: CASSPGQGRGYTF.

This clone was counted once. The J gene is TRBJ1-4, the V gene TRBV11-2, with a weak D call TRBD1 (6 bases). Trimming shortened V by 5 bases and J by 1 base, and 23 bases separated the two germline ends. The CDR3 sequence is 19 residues long. Germline V gives CDR1 SGHAT, CDR2 FQNNGV. CDR3 amino acids: CASSRGGGGPQRTNEKLFF. CDR3 bases: TGTGCCAGCAGCCGTGGGGGAGGGGGACCCCAACGAACTAATGAAAAACTGTTTTTT.

The V and J genes are TRBV6-5 and TRBJ2-5; D gene unclear. The J call is doubtful: the DNA matches TRBJ2-7 better. The CDR3 has 14 amino acids. The germline CDR1 and CDR2 sequences are MNHEY and SVGAGI. Here the CDR3 reads CASSYSPSSYEQYF. The CDR3 DNA follows: TGTGCCAGCAGTTACTCCCCAAGTTCCTACGAGCAGTACTTC.